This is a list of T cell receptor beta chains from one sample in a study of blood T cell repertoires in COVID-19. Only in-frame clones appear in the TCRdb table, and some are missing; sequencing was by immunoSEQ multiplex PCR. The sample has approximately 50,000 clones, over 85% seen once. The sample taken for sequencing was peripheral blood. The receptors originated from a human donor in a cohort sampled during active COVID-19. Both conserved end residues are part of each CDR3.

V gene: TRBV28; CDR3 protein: CASRGTEEEKLFF
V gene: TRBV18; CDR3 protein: CASSPTSGSFDNEQFF
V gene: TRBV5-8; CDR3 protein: CASSLWASGRAGANVLTF
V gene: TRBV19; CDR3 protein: CASSPSGQATNEKLFF
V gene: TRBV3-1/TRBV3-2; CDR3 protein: CASSQDLVNTEAFF
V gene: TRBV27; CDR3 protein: CASSSGGTIYF
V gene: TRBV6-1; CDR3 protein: CASSEASGAYNEQFF
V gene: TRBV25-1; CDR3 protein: CASSWHYGYTF
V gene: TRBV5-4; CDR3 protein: CASSLALAGSHEQYF
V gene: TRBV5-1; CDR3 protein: CASSPRVPNVLTF
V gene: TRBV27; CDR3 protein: CASSLIQGWETQYF
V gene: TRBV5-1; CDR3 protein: CASSLELAGGNTQYF
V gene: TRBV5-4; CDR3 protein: CASSSDRSATNEKLFF
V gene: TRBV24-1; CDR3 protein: CATSGGDRDTGELFF
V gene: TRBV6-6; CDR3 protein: CASSYPAGVRTEAFF
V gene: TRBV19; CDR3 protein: CASSIGGRFNQPQHF
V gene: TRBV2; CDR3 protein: CASKGQGATEAFF
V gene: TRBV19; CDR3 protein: CASSIEGTGFLEQFF
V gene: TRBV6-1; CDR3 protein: CASSEAGGVATEAFF
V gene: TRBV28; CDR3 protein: CAGGTGVDGELFF
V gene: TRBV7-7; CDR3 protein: CASSPQLAANTGELFF
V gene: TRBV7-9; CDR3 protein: CASSPRLFQDEQYF
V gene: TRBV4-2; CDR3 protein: CASSQDPSGIDTQYF
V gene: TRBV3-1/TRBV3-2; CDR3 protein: CASSQWGGGTEAFF
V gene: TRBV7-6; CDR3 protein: CASSLGGAGPDTQYF
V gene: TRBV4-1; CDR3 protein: CASSPGRGARLEKLFF
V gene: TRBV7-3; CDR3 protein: CASSPTGVGQPQHF
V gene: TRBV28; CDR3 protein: CASSSPTTYEQYF